This entry lists 5 T cell receptor beta chains sequenced from one sample in a study of shared clonotypes between healthy human individuals. Method: immunoSEQ multiplex PCR; TCRdb's copy keeps in-frame clones and lacks some. The table has millions of clones, approximately 95% seen once. The sequenced sample was naive CD4+ T cells sorted from blood. Subset in this sample: CD45RA+ positively selected. The origin of the receptors is a man between 18 and 29 years old in good health.

This clone was observed a single time. The chain carries TRBV18 and TRBJ1-2, with D hard to call. This CDR3 has 12 amino acids. The germline CDR1 and CDR2 sequences are KGHSH and LQKENI. Trimming took off 2 bases at V and 4 bases at J, with 5 bases between the two ends. The CDR3 bases are TGTGCCAGCTCACCATTCATCTATGGCTACACCTTC. Translating it yields CASSPFIYGYTF.

In the case of this clone: Germline and junction disagree at one end, which may indicate a read error. V is TRBV7-7 and J is TRBJ2-2, with 11 nucleotides matching TRBD2. CDR3 length equals 21 residues. Germline loops: CDR1 SSHAT, CDR2 FNYEAQ (reference sequence). CDR3 nucleotides: TGTGCTAGCAGCTTGGCCCCCGTCCCCTTTACTAGCGGGAGATTTTACGGGGAGCTGTTTTTT. This gives the protein CASSLAPVPFTSGRFYGELFF. The entire variable domain, with the rest obtained from reference TRBV7-7 and TRBJ2-2, is as follows: GAGVSQSPRYKVTKRGQDVTLRCDPISSHATLYWYQQALGQGPEFLTYFNYEAQPDKSGLPSDRFSAERPEGSISTLTIQRTEQRDSAMYRCASSLAPVPFTSGRFYGELFFGEGSRLTVL.

The V call is TRBV5-8, the J call TRBJ2-7; D may be TRBD1 (6 bases). V was shortened by 4 bases and J by 3 bases, with 11 bases between the two germline ends. This CDR3 region has 13 residues. The V gene's germline CDR1 is SGHTS and CDR2 YDEGEE. The CDR3 sequence is CASSQTGSYEQYF. The CDR3 DNA sequence: TGTGCCAGCAGCCAGACAGGTAGCTACGAGCAGTACTTC.

The table lists this clone with a few counts. In nucleotides, the CDR3 is TGTGCCATCAGTGACAGCTTTACGGGACAGACTAACTATGGCTACACCTTC. As protein: CAISDSFTGQTNYGYTF. This chain joins TRBV10-3 and TRBJ1-2; 7 bases are shared with TRBD1. Per the germline V gene, CDR1 is ENHRY and CDR2 is SYGVKD. The CDR3 is made up of 17 amino acids. The ends lost 3 bases at V and 0 bases at J; junction bases unmatched: 10.

J is TRBJ2-7 and V is TRBV10-3; 10 positions agree with TRBD1. The CDR3 runs to 15 residues. J was trimmed by 3 bases and V by 5 bases; bases with no gene match: 7. Germline V gives CDR1 ENHRY, CDR2 SYGVKD. The CDR3 is CAISFSGTGVYEQYF. In DNA, the CDR3 is TGTGCCATCAGTTTTTCCGGGACAGGGGTCTACGAGCAGTACTTC.